This entry concerns a single T cell receptor (beta chain). Its target is not known. These data come from a study of blood T cells in healthy people across ages. Regarding the study as a whole: Observed TCR beta diversity per million T cells went down as age went up. This fall followed a roughly linear course with age.

A sample-barcoded 5' primer and a J-beta primer mix were used in a second PCR of roughly 6 to 11 cycles. One entry per CDR3 protein, called by TCRdb with MiXCR from the 5' RACE reads. The table includes roughly 800,000 distinct CDR3 sequences, around 25% detected once. V was trimmed by 6 bases and J by 2 bases, leaving 28 bases between them. CDR1 and CDR2 from the germline V gene are MNHNS and SASEGT. The CDR3 spans 19 residues. These data were also filed under a second study, of T cells of mothers and their children. According to that study: Across the analysis, no persistent microchimeric T cell clones were detected.

The V call is TRBV6-1, the J call TRBJ1-2; no clear D gene. This receptor was identified in a boy aged 5 to 17 in good health. Source material: blood. In nucleotides, the CDR3 is TGTGCCAGCAGCCCCGAGCGGCGGACGGCGCCCGACGAGAACTATGGCTACACCTTC. Amino acids: CASSPERRTAPDENYGYTF.